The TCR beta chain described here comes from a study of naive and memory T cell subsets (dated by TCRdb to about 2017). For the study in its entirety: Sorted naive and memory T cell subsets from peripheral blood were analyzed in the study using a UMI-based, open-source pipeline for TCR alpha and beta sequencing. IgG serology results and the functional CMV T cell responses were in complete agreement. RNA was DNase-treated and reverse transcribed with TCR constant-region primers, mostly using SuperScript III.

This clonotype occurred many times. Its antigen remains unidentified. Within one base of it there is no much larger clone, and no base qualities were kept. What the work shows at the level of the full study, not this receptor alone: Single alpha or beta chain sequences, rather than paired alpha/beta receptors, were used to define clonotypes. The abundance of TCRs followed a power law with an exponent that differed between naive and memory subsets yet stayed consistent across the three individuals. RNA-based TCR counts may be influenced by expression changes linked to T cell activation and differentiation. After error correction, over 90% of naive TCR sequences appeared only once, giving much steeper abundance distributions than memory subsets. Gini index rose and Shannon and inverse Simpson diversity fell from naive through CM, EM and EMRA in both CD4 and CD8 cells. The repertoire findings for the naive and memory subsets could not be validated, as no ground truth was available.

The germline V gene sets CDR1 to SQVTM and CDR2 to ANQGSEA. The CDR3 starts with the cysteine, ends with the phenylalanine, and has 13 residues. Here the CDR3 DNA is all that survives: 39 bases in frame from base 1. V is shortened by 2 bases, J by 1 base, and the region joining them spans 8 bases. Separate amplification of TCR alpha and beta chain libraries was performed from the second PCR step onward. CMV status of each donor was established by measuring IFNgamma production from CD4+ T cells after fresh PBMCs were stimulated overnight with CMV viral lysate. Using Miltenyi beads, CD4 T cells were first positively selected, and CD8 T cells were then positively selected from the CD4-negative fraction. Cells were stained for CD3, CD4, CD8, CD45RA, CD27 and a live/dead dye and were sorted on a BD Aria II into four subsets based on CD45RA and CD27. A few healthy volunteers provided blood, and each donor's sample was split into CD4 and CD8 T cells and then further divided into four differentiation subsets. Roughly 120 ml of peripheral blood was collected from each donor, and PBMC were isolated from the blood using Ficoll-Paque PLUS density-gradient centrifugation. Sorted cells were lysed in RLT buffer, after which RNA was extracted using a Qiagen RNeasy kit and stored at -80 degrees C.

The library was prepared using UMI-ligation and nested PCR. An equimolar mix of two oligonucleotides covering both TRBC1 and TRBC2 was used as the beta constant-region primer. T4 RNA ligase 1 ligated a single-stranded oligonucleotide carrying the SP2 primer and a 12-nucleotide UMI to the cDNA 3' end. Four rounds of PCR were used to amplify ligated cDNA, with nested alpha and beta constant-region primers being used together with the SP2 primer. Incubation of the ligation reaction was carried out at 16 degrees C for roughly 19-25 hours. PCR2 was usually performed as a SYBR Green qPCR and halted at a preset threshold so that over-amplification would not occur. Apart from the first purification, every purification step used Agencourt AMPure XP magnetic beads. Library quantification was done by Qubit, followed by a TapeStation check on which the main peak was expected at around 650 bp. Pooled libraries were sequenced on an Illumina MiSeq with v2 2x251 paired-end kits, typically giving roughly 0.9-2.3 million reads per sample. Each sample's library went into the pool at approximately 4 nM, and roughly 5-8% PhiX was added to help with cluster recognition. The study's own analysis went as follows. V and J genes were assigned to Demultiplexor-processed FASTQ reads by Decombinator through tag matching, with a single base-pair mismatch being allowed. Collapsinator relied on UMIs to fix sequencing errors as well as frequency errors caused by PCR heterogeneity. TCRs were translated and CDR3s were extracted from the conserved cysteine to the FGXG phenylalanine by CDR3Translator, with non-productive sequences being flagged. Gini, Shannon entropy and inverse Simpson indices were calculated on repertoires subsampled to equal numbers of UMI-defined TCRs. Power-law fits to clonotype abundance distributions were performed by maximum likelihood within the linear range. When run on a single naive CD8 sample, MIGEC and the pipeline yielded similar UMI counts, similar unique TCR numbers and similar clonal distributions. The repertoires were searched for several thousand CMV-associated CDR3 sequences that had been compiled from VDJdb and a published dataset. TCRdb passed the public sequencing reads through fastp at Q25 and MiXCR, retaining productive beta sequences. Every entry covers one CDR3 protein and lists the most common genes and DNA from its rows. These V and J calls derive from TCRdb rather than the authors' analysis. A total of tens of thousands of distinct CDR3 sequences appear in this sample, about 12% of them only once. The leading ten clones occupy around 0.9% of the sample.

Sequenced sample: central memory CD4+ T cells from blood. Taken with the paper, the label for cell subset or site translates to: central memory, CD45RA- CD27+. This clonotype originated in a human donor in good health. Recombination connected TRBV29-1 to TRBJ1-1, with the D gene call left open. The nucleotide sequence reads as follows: TGCAGCGTTGAAAACCTGAGGAACACTGAAGCTTTCTTT. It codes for CSVENLRNTEAFF.